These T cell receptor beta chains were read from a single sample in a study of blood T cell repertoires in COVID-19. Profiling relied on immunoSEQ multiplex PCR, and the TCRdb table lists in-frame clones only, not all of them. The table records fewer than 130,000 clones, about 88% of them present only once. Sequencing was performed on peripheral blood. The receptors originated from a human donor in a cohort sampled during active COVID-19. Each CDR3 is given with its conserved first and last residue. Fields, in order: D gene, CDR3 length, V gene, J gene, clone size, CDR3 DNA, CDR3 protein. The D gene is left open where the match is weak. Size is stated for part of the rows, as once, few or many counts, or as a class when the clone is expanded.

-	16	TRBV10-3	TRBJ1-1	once	TGTGCCATCAGTGAGTCTCCTAATACAGTGAACACTGAAGCTTTCTTT	CAISESPNTVNTEAFF
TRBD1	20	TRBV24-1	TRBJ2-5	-	TGTGCCACCAGTGCCCCCCAGCCATCCTCGACAGGGGACCCTCTGGAGACCCAGTACTTC	CATSAPQPSSTGDPLETQYF
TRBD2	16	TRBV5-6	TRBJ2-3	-	TGTGCCAGCAGCTTCATAAGGGGACTAGCGACAGATACGCAGTATTTT	CASSFIRGLATDTQYF
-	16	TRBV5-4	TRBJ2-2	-	TGTGCCAGCAGCCCGGGGGTGTCACCGAGCACCGGGGAGCTGTTTTTT	CASSPGVSPSTGELFF
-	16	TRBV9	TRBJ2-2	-	TGTGCCAGCAGCGACACGGAAGGGGCGAACACCGGGGAGCTGTTTTTT	CASSDTEGANTGELFF
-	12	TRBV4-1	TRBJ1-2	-	TGCGCCAGCAGCCAAGAGAGGGTTGGCTACACCTTC	CASSQERVGYTF
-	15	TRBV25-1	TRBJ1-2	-	TGTGCCAGCAGTGATCCGACTGGGTCATACTATGGCTACACCTTC	CASSDPTGSYYGYTF
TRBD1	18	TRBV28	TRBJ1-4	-	TGTGCCAGCAGCCTCCTCGGGCAGGGGGTAAGGGGAAATGAAAAACTGTTTTTT	CASSLLGQGVRGNEKLFF
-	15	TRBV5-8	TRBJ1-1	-	TGTGCCAGCAGCTTGGGGCGGGTGGTTAGCACTGAAGCTTTCTTT	CASSLGRVVSTEAFF
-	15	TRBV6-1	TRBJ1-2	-	TGTGCCAGCAGTGAAAGGATCCCCGAGGAGGGTGGCTACACCTTC	CASSERIPEEGGYTF
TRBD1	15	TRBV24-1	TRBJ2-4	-	TGTGCCACCAGTGATCCGAGACAGGGCCCGTACATTCAGTACTTC	CATSDPRQGPYIQYF
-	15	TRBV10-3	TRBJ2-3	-	TGTGCCATCAGTGAGTCGGACATGGGCACAGATACGCAGTATTTT	CAISESDMGTDTQYF
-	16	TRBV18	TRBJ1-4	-	TGTGCCAGCTCACCATTTGGGGGGGACGCTGCGGGAAAACTGTTTTTT	CASSPFGGDAAGKLFF
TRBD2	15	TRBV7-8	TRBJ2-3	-	TGTGCCAGCAGCTTAGGCGGGAGGGCAACAGATACGCAGTATTTT	CASSLGGRATDTQYF
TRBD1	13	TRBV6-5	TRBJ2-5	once	TGTGCCAGCTTTCGGACAGGGCAAGAGACCCAGTACTTC	CASFRTGQETQYF
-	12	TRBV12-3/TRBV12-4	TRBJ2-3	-	TGTGCCAGCAGTTTGACAGCAGATACGCAGTATTTT	CASSLTADTQYF
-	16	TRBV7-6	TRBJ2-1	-	TGTGCCAGCAGCCCACATCGGGACACAAGCTACAATGAGCAGTTCTTC	CASSPHRDTSYNEQFF
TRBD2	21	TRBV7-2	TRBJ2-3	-	TGTGCCAGCAGCTTAGCGCAGGGGAGACTAGCGGGGGGGCATGTAGCAGATACGCAGTATTTT	CASSLAQGRLAGGHVADTQYF
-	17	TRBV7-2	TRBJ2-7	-	TGTGCCAGCAGCTCTCCCCGACAGGCCCCCAGCTCCTACGAGCAGTACTTC	CASSSPRQAPSSYEQYF
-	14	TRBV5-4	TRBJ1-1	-	TGTGCCAGCAGTTTCAGGGACATAGACACTGAAGCTTTCTTT	CASSFRDIDTEAFF
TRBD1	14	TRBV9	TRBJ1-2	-	TGTGCCAGCAGCCCGCCACAGGGGCGCCATGGCTACACCTTC	CASSPPQGRHGYTF
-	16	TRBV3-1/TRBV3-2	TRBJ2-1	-	TGTGCCAGCAGCCAAGATAGGAGTACCTTCTACAATGAGCAGTTCTTC	CASSQDRSTFYNEQFF
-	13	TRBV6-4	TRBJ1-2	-	TGTGCCAGCAGTGATGGCAGGGCCTATGGCTACACCTTC	CASSDGRAYGYTF
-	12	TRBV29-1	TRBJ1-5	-	TGCAGCGTTGTTAGTGGCGGTGGGCCCCAGCATTTT	CSVVSGGGPQHF
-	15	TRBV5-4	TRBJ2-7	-	TGTGCCAGCAGCCATAACAGGGACGGATCCTACGAGCAGTACTTC	CASSHNRDGSYEQYF
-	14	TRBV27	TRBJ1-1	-	TGTGCCAGCAGTTTAGATCCCCCGGGCACTGAAGCTTTCTTT	CASSLDPPGTEAFF
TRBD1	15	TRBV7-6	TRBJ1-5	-	TGTGCCAGCAGCAGGACAGGTAGTGGCAATCAGCCCCAGCATTTT	CASSRTGSGNQPQHF
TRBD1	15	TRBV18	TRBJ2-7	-	TGTGCCAGCTCACTTCCCGGGACAGGACCCTACGAGCAGTACTTC	CASSLPGTGPYEQYF
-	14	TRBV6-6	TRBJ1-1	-	TGTGCCAGCAGTTACGCAGGCGAAAACACTGAAGCTTTCTTT	CASSYAGENTEAFF
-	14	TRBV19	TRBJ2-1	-	TGTGCCAGTAGTATAGATGAGACTACAAGGAGCAAGGTCTTC	CASSIDETTRSKVF
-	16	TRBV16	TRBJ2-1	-	TGTGCCAGCAGCGGGCGGGACGTCTTAACCTACAATGAGCAGTTCTTC	CASSGRDVLTYNEQFF
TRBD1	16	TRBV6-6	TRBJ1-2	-	TGTGCCAGCAGTTCGTTCAGGGGGAGGTCCCTCTATGGCTACACCTTC	CASSSFRGRSLYGYTF
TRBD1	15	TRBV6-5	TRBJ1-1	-	TGTGCCAGCAGTTCATTGGGACAGCTAAACACTGAAGCTTTCTTT	CASSSLGQLNTEAFF
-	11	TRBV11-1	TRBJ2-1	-	TGTGCCAGCAGCTCTGGTGGACTACTTTTCTTC	CASSSGGLLFF
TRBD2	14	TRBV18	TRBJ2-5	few	TGTGCCAGCTCACCAATTAGCGGGAGGGAGACCCAGTACTTC	CASSPISGRETQYF
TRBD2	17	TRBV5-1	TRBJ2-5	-	TGCGCCAGCAGCTTGGGATTACTAGCGGGGGCCCAAGAGACCCAGTACTTC	CASSLGLLAGAQETQYF
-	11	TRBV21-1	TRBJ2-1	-	TGTGCCAGCAGCAGCAGGGTTGAGCAGTTCTTC	CASSSRVEQFF
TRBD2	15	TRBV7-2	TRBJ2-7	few	TGTGCCAGCAGCGTTAGCGGGGGGGCCGGATACGAGCAGTACTTC	CASSVSGGAGYEQYF
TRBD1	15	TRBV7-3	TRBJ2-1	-	TGTGCCAGCAGCTTCTCGCAGGGGGCAGGAAATGAGCAGTTCTTC	CASSFSQGAGNEQFF
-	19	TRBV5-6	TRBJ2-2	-	TGTGCCAGCAGCTTGTCCAAGGGGTTCTTCCTAATTAACACCGGGGAGCTGTTTTTT	CASSLSKGFFLINTGELFF
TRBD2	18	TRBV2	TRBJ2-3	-	TGTGCCAGCAGTCAGAGGGGAGGGGCGGGATCAAGTGGAGATACGCAGTATTTT	CASSQRGGAGSSGDTQYF
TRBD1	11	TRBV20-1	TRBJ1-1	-	TGCAGTGGACAGGGGAACACTGAAGCTTTCTTT	CSGQGNTEAFF
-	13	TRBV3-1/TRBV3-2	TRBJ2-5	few	TGTGCCAGCAGCCATGGAGGTTCAGAGACCCAGTACTTC	CASSHGGSETQYF
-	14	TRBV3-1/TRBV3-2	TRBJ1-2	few	TGTGCCAGCAGCCCGGCGCAGGGGCGCGCCGGCTACACCTTC	CASSPAQGRAGYTF
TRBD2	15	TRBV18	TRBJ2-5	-	TGTGCCAGCTCACCCTCCCGGGGAGGGCAAGAGACCCAGTACTTC	CASSPSRGGQETQYF
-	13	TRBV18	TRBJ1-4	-	TGTGCCAGCTCACCGGAGAAGAATGAAAAACTGTTTTTT	CASSPEKNEKLFF
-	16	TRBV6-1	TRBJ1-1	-	TGTGCCAGCAGTGAAGAAGTTTGGGGGGTGAACACTGAAGCTTTCTTT	CASSEEVWGVNTEAFF
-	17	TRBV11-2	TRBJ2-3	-	TGTGCCAGCAGCTTAGATTCGGCTGCGGGAAACACAGATACGCAGTATTTT	CASSLDSAAGNTDTQYF
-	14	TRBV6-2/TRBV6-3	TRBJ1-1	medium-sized	TGTGCCAGCAGCCGACAGGTGATGAACACTGAAGCTTTCTTT	CASSRQVMNTEAFF
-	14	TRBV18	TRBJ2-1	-	TGTGCCAGCTCACCACCGGGACAATTCAATGAGCAGTTCTTC	CASSPPGQFNEQFF
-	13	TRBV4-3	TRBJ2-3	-	TGCGCCAGCAGCTCCCGAGGCGCAGATACGCAGTATTTT	CASSSRGADTQYF
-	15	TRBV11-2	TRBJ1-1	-	TGTGCCAGCAGCTTGCCCTACCCCCCGAACACTGAAGCTTTCTTT	CASSLPYPPNTEAFF
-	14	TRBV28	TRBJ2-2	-	TGTGCCAGCAGTTTTAAAGGAGACACCGGGGAGCTGTTTTTT	CASSFKGDTGELFF